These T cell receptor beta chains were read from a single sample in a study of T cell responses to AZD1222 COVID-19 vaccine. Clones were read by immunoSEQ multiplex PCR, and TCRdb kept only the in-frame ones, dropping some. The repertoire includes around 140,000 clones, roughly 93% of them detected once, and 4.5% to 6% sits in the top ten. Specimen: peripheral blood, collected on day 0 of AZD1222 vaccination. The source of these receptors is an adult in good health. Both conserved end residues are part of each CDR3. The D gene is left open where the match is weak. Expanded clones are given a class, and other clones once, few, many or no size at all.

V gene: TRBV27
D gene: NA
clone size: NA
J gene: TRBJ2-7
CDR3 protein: CASSFRQDPYEQYF
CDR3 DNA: TGTGCCAGCAGTTTCCGACAGGACCCTTACGAGCAGTACTTC

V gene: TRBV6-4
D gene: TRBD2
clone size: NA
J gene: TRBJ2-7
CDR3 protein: CASIPKGASGTPLVYEQYF
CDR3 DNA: TGTGCCAGCATCCCCAAAGGGGCTAGCGGGACCCCCTTGGTCTACGAGCAGTACTTC

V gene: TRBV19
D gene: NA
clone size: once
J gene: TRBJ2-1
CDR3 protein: CASSRDYNEQFF
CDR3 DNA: TGTGCCAGTAGCAGAGACTACAATGAGCAGTTCTTC

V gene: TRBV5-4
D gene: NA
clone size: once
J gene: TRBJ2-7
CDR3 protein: CASRDWVADSTYEQYF
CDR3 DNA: TGTGCCAGCAGGGATTGGGTGGCGGACTCGACTTACGAGCAGTACTTC

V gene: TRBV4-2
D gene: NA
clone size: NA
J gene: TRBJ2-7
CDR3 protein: CASSQGGGGYEQYF
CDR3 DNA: TGTGCCAGCAGCCAAGGAGGTGGGGGCTACGAGCAGTACTTC

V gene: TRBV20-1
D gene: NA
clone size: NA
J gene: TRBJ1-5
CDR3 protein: CSARFTGGQHF
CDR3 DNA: TGCAGTGCTAGATTTACAGGAGGACAGCATTTT

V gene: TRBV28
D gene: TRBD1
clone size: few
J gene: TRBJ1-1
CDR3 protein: CASRDPGTGQPDGIDF
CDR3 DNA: TGTGCCAGCAGAGACCCCGGGACAGGGCAACCTGACGGCATTGACTTT

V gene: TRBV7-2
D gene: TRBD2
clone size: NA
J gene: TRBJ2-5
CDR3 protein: CASSFGGGAGETQYF
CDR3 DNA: TGTGCCAGCAGCTTCGGCGGGGGGGCTGGGGAGACCCAGTACTTC

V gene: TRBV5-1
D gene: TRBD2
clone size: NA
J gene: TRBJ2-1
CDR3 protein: CASSLALGSGGRRYEQFF
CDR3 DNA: TGCGCCAGCAGCTTGGCCTTAGGTAGCGGGGGCCGAAGGTATGAGCAGTTCTTC

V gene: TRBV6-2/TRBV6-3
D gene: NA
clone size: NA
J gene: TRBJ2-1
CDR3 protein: CASSYGPGVGPNEQFF
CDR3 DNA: TGTGCCAGCAGTTACGGACCGGGAGTGGGACCCAATGAGCAGTTCTTC

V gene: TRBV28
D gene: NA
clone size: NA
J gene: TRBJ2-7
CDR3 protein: CASSRPQDEQYF
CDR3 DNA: TGTGCCAGCAGTCGACCACAGGACGAGCAGTACTTC

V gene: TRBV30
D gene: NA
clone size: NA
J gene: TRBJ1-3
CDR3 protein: CAWSQAGGFGNTIYF
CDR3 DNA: TGTGCCTGGAGTCAGGCAGGAGGGTTTGGAAACACCATATATTTT

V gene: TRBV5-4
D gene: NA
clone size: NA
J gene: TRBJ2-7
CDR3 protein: CASSLQYEQYF
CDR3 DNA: TGTGCCAGCAGCCTTCAATACGAGCAGTACTTC

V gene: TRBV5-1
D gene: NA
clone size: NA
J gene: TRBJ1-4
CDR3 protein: CASSLGKGEKLFF
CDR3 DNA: TGCGCCAGCAGCTTAGGCAAAGGTGAAAAACTGTTTTTT

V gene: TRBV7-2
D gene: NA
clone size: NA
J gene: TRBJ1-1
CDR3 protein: CASSPWASPLKEAFF
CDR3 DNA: TGTGCCAGCAGCCCATGGGCCAGCCCACTGAAGGAAGCTTTCTTT

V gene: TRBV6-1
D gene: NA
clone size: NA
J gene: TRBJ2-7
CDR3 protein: CASSEGRASLVSEQYF
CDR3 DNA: TGTGCCAGCAGTGAAGGAAGGGCTAGCCTCGTATCGGAGCAGTACTTC

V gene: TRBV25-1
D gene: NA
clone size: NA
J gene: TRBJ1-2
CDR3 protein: CASSEYFFGPLGGYTF
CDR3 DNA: TGTGCCAGCAGTGAATATTTCTTCGGGCCTTTGGGTGGCTACACCTTC